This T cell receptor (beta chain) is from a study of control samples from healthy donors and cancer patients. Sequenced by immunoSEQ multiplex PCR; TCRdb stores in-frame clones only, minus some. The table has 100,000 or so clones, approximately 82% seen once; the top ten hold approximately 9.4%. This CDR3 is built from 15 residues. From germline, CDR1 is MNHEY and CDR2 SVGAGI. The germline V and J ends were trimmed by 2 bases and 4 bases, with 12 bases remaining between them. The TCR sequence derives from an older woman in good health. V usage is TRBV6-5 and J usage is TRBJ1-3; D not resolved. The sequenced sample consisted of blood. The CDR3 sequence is CASSYGRAMGNTIYF. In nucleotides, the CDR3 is TGTGCCAGCAGTTACGGGAGGGCGATGGGAAACACCATATATTTT.